This passage covers 28 T cell receptor beta chains from one sample sequenced in a study of PD-L1 blockade in urothelial cancer. The time point: pretreatment peripheral blood. Method: immunoSEQ multiplex PCR; TCRdb's copy keeps in-frame clones and lacks some. The table includes 90,000 or so clones, 89% detected once. Sequencing was performed on PBMCs, taken around atezolizumab (anti-PD-L1) treatment. These receptors were taken from a woman aged 80 or over with urothelial cancer.

CDR3 protein: CASSLGVHQPQHF. The CDR3 nucleotides are TGTGCCAGCAGCTTGGGAGTCCATCAGCCCCAGCATTTT. This chain joins TRBV5-4 and TRBJ1-5; D is undetermined. V lost 0 bases, J lost 5 bases, and 6 bases lay in between. The CDR3 has 13 amino acids. The germline gives CDR1 SGHNT, CDR2 YYREEE (reference sequence).

The chain combines TRBV19 with TRBJ1-1; 10 bases match TRBD1. Germline assignment: CDR1 LNHDA and CDR2 SQIVND (reference sequence). The V and J ends lost 7 bases and 5 bases, in that order; junction bases with no gene match: 10. This CDR3 has 15 amino acids. The CDR3 is CASNALTGGGTEAFF. The CDR3 bases are TGTGCCAGTAACGCCCTGACAGGGGGCGGAACTGAAGCTTTCTTT.

The CDR3 region has the DNA TGTGCCAGCGGGGCGGGACTGACCATGAACACTGAAGCTTTCTTT. Translation gives CASGAGLTMNTEAFF. This sequence joins TRBV27 and TRBJ1-1; D might be TRBD1 (5 bases). The CDR3 runs to 15 residues. CDR1 MNHEY and CDR2 SMNVEV come from the germline V gene (reference sequence). Trimming took off 8 bases at V and 0 bases at J, with 16 bases between the two ends.

V and J are TRBV5-6 and TRBJ1-3, with D perhaps matching TRBD1 (6 bases). Trimming pared 3 bases from V and 1 base from J, leaving 14 bases between. From germline, CDR1 is SGHDT and CDR2 YYEEEE. This CDR3 contains 16 residues. Here the CDR3 reads CASSSYTGSSGNTIYF. CDR3 sequence (DNA): TGTGCCAGCAGCTCATACACAGGGAGTTCTGGAAACACCATATATTTT.

J is TRBJ2-7 and V is TRBV30; the D gene is possibly TRBD1 (5 bases). The CDR3 consists of 14 residues. Germline CDR1 reads GTSNPN; CDR2 reads SVGIG (reference sequence). Trimming removed 1 base from V and 3 bases from J, with 13 bases in between. CDR3 protein: CAWSGGRDSYEQYF. Written as DNA, the CDR3 is TGTGCCTGGAGTGGTGGAAGAGACAGCTACGAGCAGTACTTC.

This clone occurred once. This chain uses TRBV19 with TRBJ2-3, with TRBD2 identical over 10 bases. Germline V gene lookup returns CDR1 LNHDA and CDR2 SQIVND (reference sequence). V was clipped by 5 bases and J by 4 bases; unmatched bases: 3. The CDR3 sequence is 14 residues long. Written as DNA, the CDR3 is TGTGCCAGTAGTCTCGGGACTAGCGCAGATACGCAGTATTTT. Translation: CASSLGTSADTQYF.

The chain links TRBV28 to TRBJ1-1; 12 bases fit TRBD1. This CDR3 has 14 residues. Germline CDR1 MDHEN, CDR2 SYDVKM. Trimming cost V 5 bases and J 5 bases; bases outside gene matches: 3. The CDR3 spells CASSGTGGWTEAFF. The CDR3 region has the DNA TGTGCCAGCAGTGGGACAGGGGGCTGGACTGAAGCTTTCTTT.

The V and J genes are TRBV11-2 and TRBJ2-7; possible D gene TRBD1, 6 bases. Germline loops: CDR1 SGHAT, CDR2 FQNNGV. With 1 base removed from V and 4 bases from J, the gap between germline ends came to 23 bases. The CDR3 loop spans 18 amino acids. CDR3 region: CASSLAGQGLGLLYEQYF. CDR3 nucleotide sequence: TGTGCCAGCAGCTTAGCTGGTCAGGGGTTAGGACTCCTATACGAGCAGTACTTC.

The gene calls are TRBV5-1 and TRBJ2-1; 11 bases fit TRBD1. V was clipped by 4 bases and J by 6 bases; unmatched bases: 12. Germline loops: CDR1 SGHRS, CDR2 YFSETQ. The CDR3 loop spans 17 amino acids. CDR3 sequence (DNA): TGCGCCAGCAGCACACGGACAGGGGGCGCTGGGGGCAATGAGCAGTTCTTC. Translating it yields CASSTRTGGAGGNEQFF.

The V call is TRBV14, the J call TRBJ2-1; 7 nucleotides line up with TRBD2. J lost 4 bases, V lost 0 bases, and 3 bases had no gene match. The CDR3 length is 15 residues. Germline assignment: CDR1 SGHDN and CDR2 FVKESK. DNA of the CDR3: TGTGCCAGCAGCCAAGATGTAGCGGGTTACAATGAGCAGTTCTTC. Translation: CASSQDVAGYNEQFF.

The genes are TRBV7-2 and TRBJ2-6, with 8 bases lining up with TRBD1. Looked up from germline, CDR1 is SGHTA and CDR2 is FQGNSA. The length of the CDR3 is 17 residues. Losses at the gene ends were 1 base for V and 2 bases for J; bases not matched to a gene: 4. The CDR3 sequence: CASSLGTGKAGANVLTF. The DNA for the CDR3 is TGTGCCAGCAGCTTAGGGACAGGGAAGGCTGGGGCCAACGTCCTGACTTTC.

The chain couples TRBV27 to TRBJ2-7, with D possibly TRBD2 on 5 matching bases. Trimming pared 2 bases from V and 6 bases from J, leaving 11 bases between. The CDR3 is made up of 13 amino acids. Looked up from germline, CDR1 is MNHEY and CDR2 is SMNVEV (reference sequence). This chain's CDR3 is CASSLGPRVEQYF. As DNA, the CDR3 is TGTGCCAGCAGTTTAGGACCGCGGGTCGAGCAGTACTTC.

The chain employs TRBV2 and TRBJ1-5; TRBD1 might be the D (6 bases). The CDR3 contains 15 residues. Germline loops: CDR1 SNHLY, CDR2 FYNNEI. V was shortened by 6 bases and J by 4 bases, with 16 bases between the two germline ends. DNA for the CDR3: TGTGCCAGCAGGGGGGCCGGTCCCCGTAATCAGCCCCAGCATTTT. Its translation: CASRGAGPRNQPQHF.

This rearrangement joins TRBV5-1 to TRBJ1-2, with D tentatively TRBD1 (6 bases). Trimming cost V 4 bases and J 4 bases, with 14 bases left between them. CDR1 and CDR2 from the germline V gene are SGHRS and YFSETQ. CDR3 length: 14 residues. CDR3 loop: CASSPRGSGYGYTF. CDR3 bases: TGCGCCAGCAGCCCGAGGGGGTCTGGCTATGGCTACACCTTC.

This chain connects TRBV6-4 to TRBJ2-1, with 9 bases matching TRBD2. The CDR3 totals 15 residues. V lost 0 bases to trimming and J lost 9 bases; unmatched junction nucleotides: 6. Per germline, CDR1 MRHNA and CDR2 SNTAGT. The CDR3 nucleotides are TGTGCCAGCAGTGACTCGCCTAGCGGGAAGGGTGAGCAGTTCTTC. It specifies CASSDSPSGKGEQFF.

The chain links TRBV6-1 to TRBJ1-1; possible D gene TRBD1, 5 bases. Trimming stripped 7 bases from V and 1 base from J, with 13 bases between. Per the germline V gene, CDR1 is MNHNS and CDR2 is SASEGT. The CDR3 runs 14 residues. CDR3 sequence (DNA): TGTGCCAGCACCCCGGACACTTCGAACACTGAAGCTTTCTTT. The encoded protein is CASTPDTSNTEAFF.

The V call is TRBV11-2, the J call TRBJ1-1; D is ambiguous. From germline, CDR1 is SGHAT and CDR2 FQNNGV. The CDR3 is 14 amino acids. V was shortened by 5 bases and J by 0 bases, with 10 bases between the two germline ends. The CDR3 loop is CASSVVGLNTEAFF. The CDR3 DNA follows: TGTGCCAGCAGCGTAGTTGGGCTGAACACTGAAGCTTTCTTT.

This chain uses TRBV6-5 with TRBJ2-5; 9 bases map to TRBD1. Germline trimming cut 0 bases from V and 6 bases from J; bases unmatched to any gene: 8. The V gene's germline CDR1 is MNHEY and CDR2 SVGAGI. CDR3 length equals 16 residues. CDR3 sequence (DNA): TGTGCCAGCAGTTACTCCATCACAGGGGGCGGGCAGACCCAGTACTTC. Translated, it gives CASSYSITGGGQTQYF.

The chain has TRBV5-5 and TRBJ2-7; TRBD2 aligns across 14 bases. This CDR3 contains 15 residues. Per the germline V gene, CDR1 is SGHKS and CDR2 is YYEKEE (reference sequence). Trimming removed 4 bases from V and 3 bases from J; junction bases left unmatched: 3. The chain's CDR3 is CASSQGLAGVYEQYF. CDR3 bases: TGTGCCAGCAGCCAGGGACTAGCGGGAGTCTACGAGCAGTACTTC.

The count of this clone is one. The chain links TRBV11-2 to TRBJ1-2; D not certain. The CDR3 spans 14 residues. V was cut by 1 base and J by 1 base, with 7 bases left in between. Per germline, CDR1 SGHAT and CDR2 FQNNGV. The CDR3 sequence: CASSLGAVNYGYTF. The CDR3 DNA is TGTGCCAGCAGCTTAGGGGCCGTTAACTATGGCTACACCTTC.

With respect to this clone: At one end, the junction sequence differs from germline, possibly due to a read error. The DNA for the CDR3 is TGCAGCGGGCAGGAAGGGGGCGCGGGCACCAGGGAGCTGTTTTTT. Its translation is CSGQEGGAGTRELFF. This chain links TRBV29-1 with TRBJ2-2, with TRBD1 identical over 7 bases. Germline-derived CDR1 and CDR2 are SQVTM and ANQGSEA. This CDR3 spans 15 amino acids.

The chain employs TRBV5-1 and TRBJ2-5; no reliable D call. The CDR3 has 15 amino acids. V was cut by 0 bases and J by 1 base, with 10 bases left in between. CDR1 is SGHRS and CDR2 is YFSETQ in the germline V gene. CDR3: CASSLANGGQETQYF. CDR3 bases: TGCGCCAGCAGCTTGGCCAATGGCGGCCAAGAGACCCAGTACTTC.

The chain uses TRBV6-5 and TRBJ2-7, with a possible D match to TRBD1 (7 bases). The CDR3 runs 12 residues. Germline CDR1 and CDR2: MNHEY and SVGAGI. V shed 6 bases and J shed 9 bases, with 15 bases lying between them. CDR3 loop: CASRADRRVQYF. The CDR3 DNA reads TGTGCCAGCAGGGCGGACAGGAGGGTGCAGTACTTC.

The chain uses TRBV28 and TRBJ2-7, with TRBD2 matching over 10 bases. Germline-derived CDR1 and CDR2 are MDHEN and SYDVKM. The V and J ends lost 6 bases and 0 bases, in that order; junction bases with no gene match: 11. This CDR3 is 17 amino acids long. This chain's CDR3 is CASSRGGLADVSYEQYF. The CDR3 region has the DNA TGTGCCAGCAGCAGAGGAGGACTAGCGGACGTCTCCTACGAGCAGTACTTC.

This chain links TRBV7-9 with TRBJ2-1; 11 bases agree with TRBD2. This CDR3 contains 15 residues. Germline V gives CDR1 SEHNR, CDR2 FQNEAQ (reference sequence). Trimming cost V 6 bases and J 2 bases; bases outside gene matches: 3. Here the CDR3 reads CASRATSGTYNEQFF. CDR3 bases: TGTGCCAGCAGGGCGACTAGCGGGACCTACAATGAGCAGTTCTTC.

The chain uses TRBV28 and TRBJ2-3, with TRBD2 matching 7 bases. This CDR3 region has 16 residues. With V trimmed by 6 bases and J by 2 bases, 11 bases remained unmatched. CDR1 and CDR2 from the germline V gene are MDHEN and SYDVKM. This chain's CDR3 is CASSDTRREATDTQYF. DNA of the CDR3: TGTGCCAGCAGCGATACTCGTCGGGAGGCCACAGATACGCAGTATTTT.

The rearrangement links TRBV2 to TRBJ1-2; 10 nucleotides line up with TRBD1. The germline V gene encodes CDR1 SNHLY and CDR2 FYNNEI. The CDR3 consists of 17 residues. V was clipped by 8 bases and J by 2 bases; unmatched bases: 14. The CDR3 bases are TGTGCCAGCGGTATGGGGGGGCCGGGACAGGGGAACTATGGCTACACCTTC. Amino acid sequence: CASGMGGPGQGNYGYTF. The full variable domain, completed using reference TRBV2 and TRBJ1-2, is EPEVTQTPSHQVTQMGQEVILRCVPISNHLYFYWYRQILGQKVEFLVSFYNNEISEKSEIFDDQFSVERPDGSNFTLKIRSTKLEDSAMYFCASGMGGPGQGNYGYTFGSGTRLTVV.

The rearrangement joins TRBV29-1 to TRBJ2-1; the match to TRBD2 covers 7 bases. V was pared by 6 bases and J by 7 bases, with 6 bases of the junction left unmatched. The CDR3 totals 12 residues. CDR1 SQVTM and CDR2 ANQGSEA come from the germline V gene. The CDR3 loop reads CSVDSGMNEQFF. CDR3 in DNA: TGCAGCGTCGACAGCGGGATGAATGAGCAGTTCTTC.